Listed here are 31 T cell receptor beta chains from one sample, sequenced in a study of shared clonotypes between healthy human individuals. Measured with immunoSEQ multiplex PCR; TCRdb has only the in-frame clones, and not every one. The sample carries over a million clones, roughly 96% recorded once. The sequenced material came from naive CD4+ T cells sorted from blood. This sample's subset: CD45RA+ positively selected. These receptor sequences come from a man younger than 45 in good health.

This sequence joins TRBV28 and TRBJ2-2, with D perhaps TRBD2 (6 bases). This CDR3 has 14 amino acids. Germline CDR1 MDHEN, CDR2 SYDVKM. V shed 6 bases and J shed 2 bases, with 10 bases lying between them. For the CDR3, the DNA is TGTGCCAGCAGAAATAGCGGAAACACCGGGGAGCTGTTTTTT. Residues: CASRNSGNTGELFF.

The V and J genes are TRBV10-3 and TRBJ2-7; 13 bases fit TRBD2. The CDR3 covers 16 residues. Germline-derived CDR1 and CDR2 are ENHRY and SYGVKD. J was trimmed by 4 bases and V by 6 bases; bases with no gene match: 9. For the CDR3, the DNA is TGTGCCATCAGAGATGGGACTAGCGGGATAATTTACGAGCAGTACTTC. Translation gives CAIRDGTSGIIYEQYF.

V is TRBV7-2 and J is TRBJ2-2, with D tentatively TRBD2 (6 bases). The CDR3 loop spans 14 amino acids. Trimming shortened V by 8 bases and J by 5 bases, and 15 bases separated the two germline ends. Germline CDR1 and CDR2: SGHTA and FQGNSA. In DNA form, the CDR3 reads TGTGCCAGCTCGGCGGGAATGGGGACCGGGGAGCTGTTTTTT. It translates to CASSAGMGTGELFF.

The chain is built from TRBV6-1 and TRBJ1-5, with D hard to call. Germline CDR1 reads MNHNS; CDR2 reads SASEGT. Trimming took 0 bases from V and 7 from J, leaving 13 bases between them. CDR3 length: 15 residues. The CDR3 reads CASSEAGGLRQPQHF. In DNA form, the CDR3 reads TGTGCCAGCAGTGAAGCAGGAGGTTTACGCCAGCCCCAGCATTTT.

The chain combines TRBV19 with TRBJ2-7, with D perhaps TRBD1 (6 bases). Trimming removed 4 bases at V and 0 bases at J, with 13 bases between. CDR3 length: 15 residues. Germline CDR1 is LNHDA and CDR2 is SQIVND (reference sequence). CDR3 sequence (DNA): TGTGCCAGTAGTAGTCCGGGACACGTCTCCTACGAGCAGTACTTC. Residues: CASSSPGHVSYEQYF.

The DNA for the CDR3 is TGCGCCAGCACCGGGGGTCAGAACACTGAAGCTTTCTTT. This sequence encodes CASTGGQNTEAFF. The V gene is TRBV5-1, the J gene TRBJ1-1, with D possibly being TRBD1 (5 bases). The ends were cut back, 6 bases at V and 1 base at J, with 10 bases in the middle. The CDR3 consists of 13 residues. Germline loops: CDR1 SGHRS, CDR2 YFSETQ.

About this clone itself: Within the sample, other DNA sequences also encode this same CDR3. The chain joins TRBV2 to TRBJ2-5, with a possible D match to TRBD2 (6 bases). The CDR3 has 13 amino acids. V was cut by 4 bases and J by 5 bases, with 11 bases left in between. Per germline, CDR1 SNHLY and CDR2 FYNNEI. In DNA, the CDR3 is TGTGCCAGCAGTGGGAGGGGCGGGGAGACCCAGTACTTC. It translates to CASSGRGGETQYF.

The CDR3 protein is CASSLVPGYTGELFF. CDR3 bases: TGCGCCAGCAGCTTGGTTCCCGGTTACACCGGGGAGCTGTTTTTT. The V gene is TRBV5-1, the J gene TRBJ2-2; no firm D call. The germline CDR1 and CDR2 sequences are SGHRS and YFSETQ. The germline V and J ends were trimmed by 0 bases and 3 bases, with 9 bases remaining between them. The CDR3 consists of 15 residues.

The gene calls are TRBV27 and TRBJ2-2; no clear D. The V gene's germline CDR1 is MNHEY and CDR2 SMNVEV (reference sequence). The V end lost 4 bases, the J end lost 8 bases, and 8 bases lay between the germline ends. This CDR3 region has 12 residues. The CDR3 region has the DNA TGTGCCAGCAGTTCAACGGTAGGGGAGCTGTTTTTT. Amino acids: CASSSTVGELFF.

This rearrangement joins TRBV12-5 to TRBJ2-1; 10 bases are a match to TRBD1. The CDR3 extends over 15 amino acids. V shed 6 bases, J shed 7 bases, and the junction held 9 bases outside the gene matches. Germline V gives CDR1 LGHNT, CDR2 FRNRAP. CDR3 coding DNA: TGTGCTAGTGGCCTCGGGACAGGGGATGTAAATGAGCAGTTCTTC. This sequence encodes CASGLGTGDVNEQFF.

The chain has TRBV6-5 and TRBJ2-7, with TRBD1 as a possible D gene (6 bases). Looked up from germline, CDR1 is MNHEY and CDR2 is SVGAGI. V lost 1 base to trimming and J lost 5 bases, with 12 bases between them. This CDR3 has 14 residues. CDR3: CASSYLIGDNEQYF. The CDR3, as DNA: TGTGCCAGCAGTTACTTGATTGGGGACAACGAGCAGTACTTC.

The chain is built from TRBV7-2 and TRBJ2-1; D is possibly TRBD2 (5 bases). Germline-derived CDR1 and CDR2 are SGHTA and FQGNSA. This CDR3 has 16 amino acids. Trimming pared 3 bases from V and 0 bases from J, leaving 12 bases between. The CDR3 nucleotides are TGTGCCAGCAGCTTCCCAAGACTAAGCTCCTACAATGAGCAGTTCTTC. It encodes CASSFPRLSSYNEQFF.

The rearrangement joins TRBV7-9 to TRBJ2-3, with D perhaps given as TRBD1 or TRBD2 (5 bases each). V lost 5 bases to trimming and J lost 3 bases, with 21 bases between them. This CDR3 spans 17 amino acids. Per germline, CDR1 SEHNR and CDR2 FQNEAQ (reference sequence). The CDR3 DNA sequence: TGTGCCAGCAGCGAAATCGGGGCTTTAGTCTTAACAGATACGCAGTATTTT. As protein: CASSEIGALVLTDTQYF.

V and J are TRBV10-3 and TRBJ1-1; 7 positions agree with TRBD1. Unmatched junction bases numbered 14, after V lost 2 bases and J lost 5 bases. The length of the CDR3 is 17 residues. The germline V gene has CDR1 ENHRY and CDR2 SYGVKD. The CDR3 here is CAISEKRAGGRGTEAFF. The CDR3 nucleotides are TGTGCCATCAGTGAGAAACGGGCAGGGGGAAGGGGGACTGAAGCTTTCTTT.

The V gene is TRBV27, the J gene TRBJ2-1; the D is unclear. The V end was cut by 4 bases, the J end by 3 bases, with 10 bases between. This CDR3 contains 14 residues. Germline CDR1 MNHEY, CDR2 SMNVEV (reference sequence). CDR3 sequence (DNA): TGTGCCAGCAGTTCCCGGACGGTCTACAATGAGCAGTTCTTC. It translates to CASSSRTVYNEQFF.

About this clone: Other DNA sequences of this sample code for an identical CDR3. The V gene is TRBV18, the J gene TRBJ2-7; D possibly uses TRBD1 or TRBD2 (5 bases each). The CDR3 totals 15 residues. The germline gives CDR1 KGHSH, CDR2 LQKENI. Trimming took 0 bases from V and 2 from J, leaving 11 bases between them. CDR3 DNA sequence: TGTGCCAGCTCACCACCCTCTGGGGGTCCCTACGAGCAGTACTTC. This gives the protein CASSPPSGGPYEQYF. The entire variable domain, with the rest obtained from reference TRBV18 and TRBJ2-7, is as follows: NAGVMQNPRHLVRRRGQEARLRCSPMKGHSHVYWYRQLPEEGLKFMVYLQKENIIDESGMPKERFSAEFPKEGPSILRIQQVVRGDSAAYFCASSPPSGGPYEQYFGPGTRLTVT.

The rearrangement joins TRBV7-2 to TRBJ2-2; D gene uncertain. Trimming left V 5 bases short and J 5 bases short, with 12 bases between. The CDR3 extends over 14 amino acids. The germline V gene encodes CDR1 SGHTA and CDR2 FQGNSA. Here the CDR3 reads CASSQTSPTGELFF. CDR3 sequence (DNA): TGTGCCAGCAGCCAGACATCTCCGACCGGGGAGCTGTTTTTT.

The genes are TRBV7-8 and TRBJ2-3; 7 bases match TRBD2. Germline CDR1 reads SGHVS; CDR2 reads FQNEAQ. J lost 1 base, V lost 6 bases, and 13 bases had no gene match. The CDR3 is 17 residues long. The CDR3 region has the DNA TGTGCCAGCAGGTATTCCCTAGCGGAATGGGGCACAGATACGCAGTATTTT. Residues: CASRYSLAEWGTDTQYF.

The CDR3 is CASSVGRSSTEAFF. The CDR3 nucleotides are TGTGCCAGTAGTGTAGGGCGTTCGAGCACTGAAGCTTTCTTT. The chain joins TRBV19 to TRBJ1-1, with no clear D. The V gene's germline CDR1 is LNHDA and CDR2 SQIVND (reference sequence). The CDR3 has 14 residues. Trimming removed 5 bases at V and 4 bases at J, with 14 bases between. Full variable domain (outside the CDR3, taken from reference TRBV19 and TRBJ1-1): DGGITQSPKYLFRKEGQNVTLSCEQNLNHDAMYWYRQDPGQGLRLIYYSQIVNDFQKGDIAEGYSVSREKKESFPLTVTSAQKNPTAFYLCASSVGRSSTEAFFGQGTRLTVV.

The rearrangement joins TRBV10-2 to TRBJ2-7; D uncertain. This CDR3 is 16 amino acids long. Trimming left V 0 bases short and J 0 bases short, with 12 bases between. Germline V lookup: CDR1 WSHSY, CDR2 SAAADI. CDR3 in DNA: TGCGCCAGCAGTGAGTCGACGTTAGGCAGCTCCTACGAGCAGTACTTC. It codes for CASSESTLGSSYEQYF.

CDR3 protein: CASSFYPSGYNEQFF. CDR3 DNA: TGCGCCAGCAGCTTTTATCCTAGCGGCTACAATGAGCAGTTCTTC. J is TRBJ2-1 and V is TRBV5-1, with 7 bases fitting TRBD2. Unmatched junction bases numbered 5, after V lost 2 bases and J lost 3 bases. This CDR3 region has 15 residues. Germline lookup yields CDR1 SGHRS and CDR2 YFSETQ.

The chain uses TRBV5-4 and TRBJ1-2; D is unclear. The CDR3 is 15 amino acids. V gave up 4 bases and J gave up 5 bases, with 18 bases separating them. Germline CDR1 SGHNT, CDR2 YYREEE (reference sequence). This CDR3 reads CASSVVGQVEYGYTF. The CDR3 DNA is TGTGCCAGCAGCGTCGTAGGTCAGGTTGAATATGGCTACACCTTC. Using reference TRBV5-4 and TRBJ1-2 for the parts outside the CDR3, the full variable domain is ETGVTQSPTHLIKTRGQQVTLRCSSQSGHNTVSWYQQALGQGPQFIFQYYREEENGRGNFPPRFSGLQFPNYSSELNVNALELDDSALYLCASSVVGQVEYGYTFGSGTRLTVV.

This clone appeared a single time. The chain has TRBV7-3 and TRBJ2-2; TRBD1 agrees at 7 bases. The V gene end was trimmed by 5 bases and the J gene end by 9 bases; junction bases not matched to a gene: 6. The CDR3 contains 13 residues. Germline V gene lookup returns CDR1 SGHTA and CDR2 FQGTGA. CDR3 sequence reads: CASSLHRGRELFF. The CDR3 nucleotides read TGTGCCAGCAGCCTCCACAGGGGTAGGGAGCTGTTTTTT.

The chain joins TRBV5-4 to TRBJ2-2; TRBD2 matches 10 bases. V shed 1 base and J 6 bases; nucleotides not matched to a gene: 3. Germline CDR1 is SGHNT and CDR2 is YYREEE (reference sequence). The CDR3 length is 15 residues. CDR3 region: CASSLSSGSSGELFF. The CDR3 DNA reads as TGTGCCAGCAGCTTGTCTAGCGGGAGCTCCGGGGAGCTGTTTTTT.

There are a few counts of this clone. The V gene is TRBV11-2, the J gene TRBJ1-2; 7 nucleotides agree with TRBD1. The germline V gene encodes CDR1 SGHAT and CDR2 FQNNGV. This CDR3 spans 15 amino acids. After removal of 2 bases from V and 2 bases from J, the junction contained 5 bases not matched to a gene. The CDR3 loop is CASSLHSTGNYGYTF. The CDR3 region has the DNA TGTGCCAGCAGCTTACACTCGACAGGGAACTATGGCTACACCTTC. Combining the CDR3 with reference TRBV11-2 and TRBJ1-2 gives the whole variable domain EAGVAQSPRYKIIEKRQSVAFWCNPISGHATLYWYQQILGQGPKLLIQFQNNGVVDDSQLPKDRFSAERLKGVDSTLKIQPAKLEDSAVYLCASSLHSTGNYGYTFGSGTRLTVV.

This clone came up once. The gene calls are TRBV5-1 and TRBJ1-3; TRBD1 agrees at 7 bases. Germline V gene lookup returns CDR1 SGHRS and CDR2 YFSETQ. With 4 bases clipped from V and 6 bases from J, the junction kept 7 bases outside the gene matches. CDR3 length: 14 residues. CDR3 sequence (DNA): TGCGCCAGCAGCCAGGGGACAGTTTTAAACACCATATATTTT. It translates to CASSQGTVLNTIYF.

CDR3 in amino acids: CASSFRGQGISEQYF. CDR3 in DNA: TGTGCCAGCAGCTTCCGTGGACAGGGAATCTCCGAGCAGTACTTC. The chain recombines TRBV4-2 with TRBJ2-7; 8 nucleotides line up with TRBD1. Germline-derived CDR1 and CDR2 are LGHNA and YNFKEQ. The CDR3 consists of 15 residues. V dropped 5 bases and J dropped 6; count of bases not matched to a gene: 12.

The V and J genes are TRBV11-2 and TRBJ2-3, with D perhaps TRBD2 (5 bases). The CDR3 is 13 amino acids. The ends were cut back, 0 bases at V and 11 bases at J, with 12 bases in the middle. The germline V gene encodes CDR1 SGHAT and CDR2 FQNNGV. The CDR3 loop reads CASSLDRDYGQYF. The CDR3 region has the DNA TGTGCCAGCAGCTTAGATCGAGACTACGGGCAGTATTTT.

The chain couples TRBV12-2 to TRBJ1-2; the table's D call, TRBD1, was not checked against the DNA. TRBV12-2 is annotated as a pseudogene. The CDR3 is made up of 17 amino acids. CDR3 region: CASRLKKGAATNYGYTF. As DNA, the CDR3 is TGTGCAAGTCGCTTAAAAAAAGGGGCAGCAACTAACTATGGCTACACCTTC.

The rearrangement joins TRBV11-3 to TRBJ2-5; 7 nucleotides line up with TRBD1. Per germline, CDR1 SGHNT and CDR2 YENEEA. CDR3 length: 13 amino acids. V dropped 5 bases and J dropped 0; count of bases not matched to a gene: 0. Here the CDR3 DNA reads TGTGCCAGCAGCGGGACAGACCAAGAGACCCAGTACTTC. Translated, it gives CASSGTDQETQYF.

CDR3 sequence: CASSLDGVDEQFF. CDR3 bases: TGTGCCAGCAGCTTAGACGGAGTAGATGAGCAGTTCTTC. This sequence joins TRBV7-4 and TRBJ2-1; D not resolved. Germline CDR1 and CDR2: SGHVT and SQSDAQ. This CDR3 comprises 13 residues. V was clipped by 1 base and J by 8 bases, with 9 bases between them.